This TCR beta chain stems from a study of blood T cell repertoires in COVID-19. Study details: Samples representing acute and convalescent COVID-19 were sourced from the United States, Italy and Spain.

Looked up from germline, CDR1 is KGHSH and CDR2 is LQKENI. The CDR3 loop spans 15 amino acids. J gave up 1 base and V 6 bases, and 8 bases lay outside the gene matches. Using immunoSEQ multiplex PCR, the repertoire was profiled, and TCRdb retains in-frame clones only, with some absent. The sample includes about 390,000 clones, around 87% of them seen just once. Sequenced input: peripheral blood. The genes are TRBV18 and TRBJ1-2, with 7 nucleotides matching TRBD1. This clonotype originated in a woman aged 55-69 years with COVID-19, enrolled during active disease. CDR3 nucleotide sequence: TGTGCCAGCTCCCGCCGGGACAGCGATAACTATGGCTACACCTTC. This encodes CASSRRDSDNYGYTF.